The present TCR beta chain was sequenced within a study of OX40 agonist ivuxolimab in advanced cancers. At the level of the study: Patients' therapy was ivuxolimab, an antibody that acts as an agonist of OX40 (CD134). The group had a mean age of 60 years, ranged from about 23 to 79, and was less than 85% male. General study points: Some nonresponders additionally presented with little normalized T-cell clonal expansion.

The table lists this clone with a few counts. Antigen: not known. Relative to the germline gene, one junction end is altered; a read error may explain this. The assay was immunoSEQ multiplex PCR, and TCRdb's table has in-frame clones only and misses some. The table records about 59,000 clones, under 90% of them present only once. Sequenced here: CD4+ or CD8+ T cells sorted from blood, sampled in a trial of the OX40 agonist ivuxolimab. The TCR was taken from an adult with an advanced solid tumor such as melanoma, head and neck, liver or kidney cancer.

The CDR3 sequence: CASSLEAGNTIYF. The CDR3 nucleotides are TGTGCTAGCAGCTTAGAGGCGGGAAACACCATATATTTT. The chain joins TRBV7-7 to TRBJ1-3, with unresolved D. Germline CDR1 is SSHAT and CDR2 is FNYEAQ (reference sequence). The CDR3 has 13 amino acids. Full variable domain (rest looked up from reference TRBV7-7 and TRBJ1-3): GAGVSQSPRYKVTKRGQDVTLRCDPISSHATLYWYQQALGQGPEFLTYFNYEAQPDKSGLPSDRFSAERPEGSISTLTIQRTEQRDSAMYRCASSLEAGNTIYFGEGSWLTVV.